The present entry profiles one T cell receptor beta chain with its context. Here immunoSEQ multiplex PCR was the method, and the copy in TCRdb shows in-frame clones only, minus some. The sample carries approximately 64,000 clones, approximately 90% recorded once. This entry comes from a study of OX40 agonist ivuxolimab in advanced cancers. The V gene's germline CDR1 is MDHEN and CDR2 SYDVKM. J gave up 0 bases and V 6 bases, and 5 bases lay outside the gene matches. This CDR3 is built from 15 residues. This chain uses TRBV28 with TRBJ1-5, with 7 bases identical to TRBD1. The sequencing here drew on CD4+ or CD8+ T cells sorted from blood, taken in a trial of the OX40 agonist ivuxolimab. This TCR was sampled from an adult with an advanced solid tumor such as melanoma, head and neck, liver or kidney cancer. CDR3 loop: CASSPTGVSNQPQHF. For the CDR3, the DNA is TGTGCCAGCAGCCCCACAGGGGTTAGCAATCAGCCCCAGCATTTT.